The clone carrying this T cell receptor beta chain was seen a handful of times. Its specificity is unknown. This may be a read error, as it is one base from a much larger clone. The sample is drawn from a study of T cells in Graves' hyperthyroidism and ophthalmopathy. Overall study results and limits: The model forecast ophthalmopathy, anticipating it by a median roughly 6.5 months before onset. Researchers report that a 13 V-J model separated ophthalmopathy from stable hyperthyroidism.

The definition of stable Graves' hyperthyroidism was no ophthalmopathy progression within 18 months. RNA transcripts gave rise to amplified TCR beta CDR3 regions. The study used the HTBI primer set for a first-round RT-PCR of the TCR CDR3. TCRdb re-derived calls from the multiplex PCR reads in MiXCR, one entry per CDR3 protein. The sample yields about 480,000 distinct CDR3 sequences, roughly an eighth seen once. Trimming shortened V by 4 bases and J by 0 bases, and 15 bases separated the two germline ends. The CDR3 runs to 17 residues. Germline assignment: CDR1 MNHEY and CDR2 SMNVEV (reference sequence).

This chain uses TRBV27 with TRBJ1-4, with D possibly matching TRBD1 (5 bases). The specimen sequenced was blood. This clonotype originated in a woman younger than 35 with Graves' hyperthyroidism. The CDR3: CASSSTSPRATNEKLFF. In DNA, the CDR3 is TGTGCCAGCAGTTCGACTTCCCCCAGGGCAACTAATGAAAAACTGTTTTTT.